What follows is one T cell receptor beta chain and its context. The data derive from a study of technical replicates of blood from a handful of donors. CDR3 length equals 13 residues. CDR1 is WNHNN and CDR2 is SYGVQD in the germline V gene (reference sequence). Trimming took off 3 bases at V and 7 bases at J, with 10 bases between the two ends. The protocol was immunoSEQ multiplex PCR, while the TCRdb copy is restricted to in-frame clones and leaves out a portion. The table records some 14,000 clones, about four fifths of them present only once. V gene TRBV10-1 combines with J gene TRBJ1-5; no clear D. The sample consisted of PBMCs. The receptor's source is a human donor in good health. In DNA form, the CDR3 reads TGCGCCAGCAGTGATCGAGGTAACCAGCCCCAGCATTTT. This sequence encodes CASSDRGNQPQHF.